Presented here are 8 T cell receptor beta chains from one specimen sequenced in a study of blood T cell repertoires in COVID-19. Using immunoSEQ multiplex PCR, the repertoire was profiled, and TCRdb retains in-frame clones only, with some absent. The data contain roughly 110,000 clones, over 55% of them singletons. Material for sequencing was peripheral blood. All receptors derive from a human donor with acute or convalescent COVID-19. The donor label of this sample is uncertain.

The genes are TRBV12-5 and TRBJ1-2; 7 bases map to TRBD1. The V and J ends lost 6 bases and 8 bases, in that order; junction bases with no gene match: 12. The V gene's germline CDR1 is LGHNT and CDR2 FRNRAP. This CDR3 is 14 amino acids long. The CDR3 DNA follows: TGTGCTAGTGGCCTCACAGGGGATGCGAACGGCTACACCTTC. Its protein product is CASGLTGDANGYTF.

The rearrangement joins TRBV6-5 to TRBJ2-1; the D gene is possibly TRBD1 (6 bases). The germline V gene encodes CDR1 MNHEY and CDR2 SVGAGI. The CDR3 runs to 14 residues. V lost 6 bases, J lost 4 bases, and 13 bases lay in between. The CDR3 DNA follows: TGTGCCAGCAGCTCACAGGGCGCTTACAATGAGCAGTTCTTC. The encoded protein is CASSSQGAYNEQFF.

This chain links TRBV15 with TRBJ1-5; tentative D call: TRBD1 (5 bases). CDR1 LNHNV and CDR2 YYDKDF come from the germline V gene (reference sequence). CDR3 length: 14 residues. V lost 8 bases to trimming and J lost 2 bases, with 13 bases between them. The CDR3 DNA sequence: TGTGCCACCCGATCAGGGATGGGCAATCAGCCCCAGCATTTT. Amino acid sequence: CATRSGMGNQPQHF.

The chain employs TRBV11-2 and TRBJ2-5; a possible D gene is TRBD2 (5 bases). The CDR3 covers 14 residues. Trimming took 4 bases from V and 4 from J, leaving 13 bases between them. Per the germline V gene, CDR1 is SGHAT and CDR2 is FQNNGV. CDR3 sequence reads: CASSSLLDRETQYF. CDR3 DNA sequence: TGTGCCAGCAGCTCCTTACTAGATCGAGAGACCCAGTACTTC.

This chain connects TRBV5-1 to TRBJ1-5, with D hard to call. Germline CDR1 SGHRS, CDR2 YFSETQ. The CDR3 has 15 residues. V lost 4 bases, J lost 4 bases, and 15 bases lay in between. The CDR3 sequence: CASSPEGHRNQPQHF. CDR3 DNA: TGCGCCAGCAGCCCCGAGGGCCATAGAAATCAGCCCCAGCATTTT.

CDR3: CASSLAAGGAYEQYF. The CDR3 DNA follows: TGTGCCAGCAGCTTAGCGGCGGGGGGAGCCTACGAGCAGTACTTC. The chain carries TRBV11-1 and TRBJ2-7; 8 bases are shared with TRBD2. The CDR3 loop spans 15 amino acids. Germline V lookup: CDR1 SGHAT, CDR2 FQDESV (reference sequence). V trimming: 0 bases; J trimming: 2 bases; junction bases outside the gene matches: 3.

The CDR3 region is CASSPYDSPSTNYGYTF. The CDR3 coding sequence is TGTGCCAGCTCACCTTATGACAGTCCTTCCACTAACTATGGCTACACCTTC. V and J are TRBV18 and TRBJ1-2; D perhaps matches TRBD1 (5 bases). The CDR3 runs to 17 residues. Looked up from germline, CDR1 is KGHSH and CDR2 is LQKENI. With 3 bases removed from V and 0 bases from J, the gap between germline ends came to 17 bases. Supplemented by reference TRBV18 and TRBJ1-2, the full variable domain reads NAGVMQNPRHLVRRRGQEARLRCSPMKGHSHVYWYRQLPEEGLKFMVYLQKENIIDESGMPKERFSAEFPKEGPSILRIQQVVRGDSAAYFCASSPYDSPSTNYGYTFGSGTRLTVV.

This sequence joins TRBV27 and TRBJ2-7, with a tentative D call TRBD2 (6 bases). Germline V gene lookup returns CDR1 MNHEY and CDR2 SMNVEV (reference sequence). The CDR3 is made up of 15 amino acids. V was shortened by 5 bases and J by 0 bases, with 14 bases between the two germline ends. The CDR3 loop is CASSLLADPSYEQYF. DNA for the CDR3: TGTGCCAGCAGTCTTTTAGCGGATCCCTCCTACGAGCAGTACTTC.